These 15 T cell receptor beta chains were all obtained from the same sample, sequenced in a study of regulatory T cells in long-lasting Graves disease. Time point reported: newly diagnosed GD, antithyroid drugs for less than 3 months. The TCR library used RNA extracted from PBMCs. Arm-PCR of CDR3 regions and iRepertoire HTBI primers were the basis on which TCR beta libraries were built. TCRdb analysed the multiplex PCR reads with MiXCR anew, one entry per CDR3 protein. The table lists 200,000 to 250,000 distinct CDR3 sequences, roughly 19% of them singletons, with 12% in the top ten. These same data were also listed under a study on T cells in Graves' hyperthyroidism and ophthalmopathy.

Sample: peripheral blood mononuclear cells (PBMCs), taken at new diagnosis, from a patient treated with antithyroid drugs. Receptors were obtained from a woman younger than 45 with Graves disease.

In this sample, this clonotype turned up many times. The chain links TRBV12-3 or TRBV12-4 to TRBJ2-3, with TRBD2 matching over 7 bases. With V trimmed by 3 bases and J by 5 bases, 8 bases remained unmatched. The CDR3 is 15 residues long. Here the CDR3 reads CASSFGGRAVDTQYF. The CDR3, as DNA: TGTGCCAGCAGTTTCGGGGGGAGGGCCGTAGATACGCAGTATTTT.

This clonotype was recorded at least ten times. This chain's CDR3 is CASSIRAGTTEAFF. CDR3 DNA sequence: TGTGCCAGTAGTATACGCGCAGGGACCACTGAAGCTTTCTTT. This rearrangement joins TRBV19 to TRBJ1-1; D is perhaps TRBD1 (5 bases). In germline, CDR1 is LNHDA, CDR2 SQIVND (reference sequence). CDR3 length equals 14 residues. Deletions cut 2 bases from V and 4 bases from J, with 11 bases between.

This clonotype was counted ten times or more. The rearrangement joins TRBV12-3 or TRBV12-4 to TRBJ2-5; 13 bases map to TRBD2. The CDR3 covers 16 residues. Trimming removed 5 bases from V and 5 bases from J; junction bases left unmatched: 8. CDR3 in amino acids: CASSPRLAGGLETQYF. CDR3 bases: TGTGCCAGCAGTCCGCGACTAGCGGGAGGCTTGGAGACCCAGTACTTC.

At least ten counts were recorded for this clonotype. The chain has TRBV2 and TRBJ2-5; no firm D call. V was trimmed by 3 bases and J by 0 bases, leaving 11 bases between them. The CDR3 runs 15 residues. The germline V gene encodes CDR1 SNHLY and CDR2 FYNNEI. The CDR3, as DNA: TGTGCCAGCAGTGACCCCCCAGGAAACCAAGAGACCCAGTACTTC. Residues: CASSDPPGNQETQYF.

This clonotype was seen at least ten times. The chain has TRBV5-4 and TRBJ2-3, with 10 bases aligning to TRBD2. V was pared by 4 bases and J by 0 bases, with 5 bases of the junction left unmatched. The length of the CDR3 is 16 residues. Looked up from germline, CDR1 is SGHNT and CDR2 is YYREEE (reference sequence). In nucleotides, the CDR3 is TGTGCCAGCAGCGGGAGCGGGGGGGGAAGCACAGATACGCAGTATTTT. Its protein product is CASSGSGGGSTDTQYF.

This clonotype appeared many times. The V call is TRBV30, the J call TRBJ1-2; tentative D call: TRBD1 (6 bases). The CDR3 is 14 amino acids. Trimming cost V 2 bases and J 0 bases, with 10 bases left between them. Germline lookup yields CDR1 GTSNPN and CDR2 SVGIG (reference sequence). The CDR3 region is CAWSPWGPNYGYTF. The CDR3 coding sequence is TGTGCCTGGAGTCCATGGGGGCCTAACTATGGCTACACCTTC.

The sample holds many counts of this clonotype. The rearrangement joins TRBV5-1 to TRBJ2-1, with 7 bases that match TRBD2. V trimming: 4 bases; J trimming: 1 base; junction bases outside the gene matches: 11. In germline, CDR1 is SGHRS, CDR2 YFSETQ. CDR3 length equals 17 residues. The CDR3 sequence: CASSGPSSGDSYNEQFF. Written as DNA, the CDR3 is TGCGCCAGCAGCGGCCCCTCTAGCGGTGATTCCTACAATGAGCAGTTCTTC.

This clonotype was recorded many times. The V gene is TRBV6-1, the J gene TRBJ2-3, with TRBD1 identical over 7 bases. The CDR3 spans 16 residues. The V gene's germline CDR1 is MNHNS and CDR2 SASEGT. J gave up 5 bases and V 2 bases, and 10 bases lay outside the gene matches. CDR3 sequence reads: CASSELGGLGGDTQYF. The CDR3 nucleotides read TGTGCCAGCAGTGAACTAGGGGGCCTGGGTGGAGATACGCAGTATTTT.

This clonotype has a count of ten or more. The chain is built from TRBV30 and TRBJ1-1; D uncertain. There are 13 residues in the CDR3. Germline V gives CDR1 GTSNPN, CDR2 SVGIG (reference sequence). With 2 bases removed from V and 1 base from J, the gap between germline ends came to 8 bases. The CDR3 sequence: CAWSSTANTEAFF. As DNA, the CDR3 is TGTGCCTGGAGTAGTACAGCGAACACTGAAGCTTTCTTT.

This clonotype was counted ten times or more. V usage is TRBV19 and J usage is TRBJ2-5; the D is unclear. In germline, CDR1 is LNHDA, CDR2 SQIVND (reference sequence). The CDR3 extends over 13 amino acids. V was pared by 1 base and J by 3 bases, with 6 bases between. The CDR3 here is CASSIVGEETQYF. CDR3 DNA: TGTGCCAGTAGTATAGTCGGAGAAGAGACCCAGTACTTC.

Many counts were recorded for this clonotype. The chain employs TRBV30 and TRBJ1-4; D is unclear. This CDR3 contains 11 residues. CDR1 is GTSNPN and CDR2 is SVGIG in the germline V gene (reference sequence). The V gene lost 1 base and the J gene lost 8 bases, with 5 bases spanning the gap. Here the CDR3 reads CAWSAVEKLFF. The CDR3 DNA follows: TGTGCCTGGAGTGCCGTCGAAAAACTGTTTTTT.

This clonotype showed up just a few times. The CDR3 reads CASSPTVVINEKLFF. The CDR3 region has the DNA TGTGCCAGCTCACCGACGGTGGTGATCAATGAAAAACTGTTTTTT. V and J are TRBV18 and TRBJ1-4; D gene uncertain. Trimming took off 3 bases at V and 5 bases at J, with 13 bases between the two ends. Germline V lookup: CDR1 KGHSH, CDR2 LQKENI. This CDR3 spans 15 amino acids. Full variable domain (remainder filled in from reference TRBV18 and TRBJ1-4): NAGVMQNPRHLVRRRGQEARLRCSPMKGHSHVYWYRQLPEEGLKFMVYLQKENIIDESGMPKERFSAEFPKEGPSILRIQQVVRGDSAAYFCASSPTVVINEKLFFGSGTQLSVL.

This clonotype was seen ten or more times. The rearrangement joins TRBV18 to TRBJ1-1, with D perhaps TRBD1 (5 bases). The CDR3 loop spans 16 amino acids. Trimming cost V 0 bases and J 3 bases, with 14 bases left between them. Germline CDR1 is KGHSH and CDR2 is LQKENI. CDR3 in amino acids: CASSPPSGRSDTEAFF. DNA for the CDR3: TGTGCCAGCTCACCACCGTCAGGGAGGTCGGACACTGAAGCTTTCTTT.

This clonotype was seen ten or more times. V is TRBV5-1 and J is TRBJ1-2; the match to TRBD1 covers 8 bases. The CDR3 sequence is 11 residues long. V was clipped by 9 bases and J by 8 bases; unmatched bases: 6. CDR1 is SGHRS and CDR2 is YFSETQ in the germline V gene. The CDR3 here is CATSTGVGYTF. The CDR3 DNA sequence: TGCGCCACCTCGACAGGGGTCGGCTACACCTTC.

The sample holds many counts of this clonotype. CDR3 nucleotide sequence: TGTGCCAGCAGCGGCTACAATGAGCAGTTCTTC. Encoded protein: CASSGYNEQFF. J is TRBJ2-1 and V is TRBV2; D unclear. The CDR3 loop spans 11 amino acids. V was trimmed by 6 bases and J by 3 bases, leaving 3 bases between them. Germline assignment: CDR1 SNHLY and CDR2 FYNNEI.